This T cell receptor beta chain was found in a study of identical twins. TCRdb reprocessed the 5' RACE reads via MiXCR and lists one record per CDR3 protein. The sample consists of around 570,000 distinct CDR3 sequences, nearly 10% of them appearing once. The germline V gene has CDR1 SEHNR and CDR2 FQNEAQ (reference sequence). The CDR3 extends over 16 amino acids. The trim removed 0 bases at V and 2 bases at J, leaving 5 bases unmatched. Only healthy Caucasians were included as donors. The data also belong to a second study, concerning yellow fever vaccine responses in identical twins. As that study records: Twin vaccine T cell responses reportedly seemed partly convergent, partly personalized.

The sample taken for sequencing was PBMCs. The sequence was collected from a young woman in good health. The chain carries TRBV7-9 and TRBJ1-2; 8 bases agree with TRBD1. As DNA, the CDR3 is TGTGCCAGCAGCTTAGCCAGGACAGGGACCAACTATGGCTACACCTTC. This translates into CASSLARTGTNYGYTF. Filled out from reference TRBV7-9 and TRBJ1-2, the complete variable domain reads DTGVSQNPRHKITKRGQNVTFRCDPISEHNRLYWYRQTLGQGPEFLTYFQNEAQLEKSRLLSDRFSAERPKGSFSTLEIQRTEQGDSAMYLCASSLARTGTNYGYTFGSGTRLTVV.